This is a list of T cell receptor beta chains from one sample in a study of response to subunit inactivated influenza vaccine. TCRdb recomputed calls from the RT-PCR reads with MiXCR, one row per CDR3 protein. The sample contains roughly 570,000 distinct CDR3 sequences, 14% of which appear only once. Sequences were derived from PBMCs from blood, sampled roughly 13 days after vaccination. Receptor source: a man aged 45-65 years who received an inactivated influenza vaccine. Each CDR3 is given with its conserved first and last residue. A D gene is named only where the DNA matches it firmly. A clone size is listed for some rows: how often the clone was seen (once, few, many), or a class if it is expanded.

CDR3 DNA,CDR3 protein,D gene,J gene,clone size,V gene
TGCAGTGCCCAAACCCCGTCTAGCGGGAGCTACAATGAGCAGTTCTTC,CSAQTPSSGSYNEQFF,TRBD2,TRBJ2-1,few,TRBV20-1
TGCAGTGCTAGGGATTTTCGAGCTTTCTTT,CSARDFRAFF,NA,TRBJ1-1,NA,TRBV20-1
TGTGCCAGCAGACCGGGACGGAAGAACAATGAGCAGTTCTTC,CASRPGRKNNEQFF,NA,TRBJ2-1,many,TRBV12-3/TRBV12-4
TGCAGCGGGACGACAGGGGGCACTGAAGCTTTCTTT,CSGTTGGTEAFF,TRBD1,TRBJ1-1,NA,TRBV20-1
TGTGCCTGGAGTGTAGGGACAGATACGCAGTATTTT,CAWSVGTDTQYF,NA,TRBJ2-3,few,TRBV30
TGTGCCAGCAGCTTACAGGGCCATCAGCCCCAGCATTTT,CASSLQGHQPQHF,NA,TRBJ1-5,NA,TRBV7-8
TGTGCCAGCAGCTTGGGGCCGGAGAAATACGAGCAGTACTTC,CASSLGPEKYEQYF,NA,TRBJ2-7,NA,TRBV5-6
TGCAGTGCTGACCGGACAGTTTCCACAGAAGCTTTCTTT,CSADRTVSTEAFF,NA,TRBJ1-1,many,TRBV20-1
TGCGCCAGCAGCTTGGAATGGGGGGGGCGGAACACTGAAGCTTTCTTT,CASSLEWGGRNTEAFF,NA,TRBJ1-1,NA,TRBV5-1
TGCAGTGCTAGGGGGATGGAAAACATTCAGTACTTC,CSARGMENIQYF,NA,TRBJ2-4,NA,TRBV20-1